This T cell receptor (beta chain) derives from a study of cytomegalovirus exposure and HLA in healthy donors. Study results and caveats: For TCR beta chains, V- and J-gene trimming was later linked to a missense DCLRE1C variant. The classifier was said to identify cytomegalovirus status with high specificity and sensitivity. TRBV6-2, TRBV6-3 and some other V segments were excluded as indistinguishable. Later work found most CMV-associated TCR beta chains apparently HLA-restricted.

13 Jbeta primers and 60 Vbeta primers were used for the PCR. Sequencing was performed with immunoSEQ multiplex PCR; in TCRdb, only in-frame clones are kept and a portion is missing. The sample table includes roughly 60,000 clones. Germline CDR1 SGHRS, CDR2 YFSETQ. With 0 bases removed from V and 2 bases from J, the gap between germline ends came to 11 bases. This CDR3 has 15 amino acids. On this clone itself: Its cognate antigen is unknown.

The chain joins TRBV5-1 to TRBJ1-1; D not resolved. The TCR sequence derives from a woman aged 18-30 years in good health and CMV-seronegative. The specimen was PBMCs. Written as DNA, the CDR3 is TGCGCCAGCAGCTTGGGGGTAGACTTCAACACTGAAGCTTTCTTT. It translates to CASSLGVDFNTEAFF.